This T cell receptor (beta chain) was captured by sequencing in a study of TIL therapy for anti-PD-1-resistant metastatic lung cancer. Study information: Tumors had a median PD-L1 proportion score of approximately 6.4%. Tumors carried a median roughly 1.5 non-synonymous mutations per megabase.

Note on this clone: Its antigen is not identified.

Germline lookup yields CDR1 MDHEN and CDR2 SYDVKM. V gave up 5 bases and J gave up 1 base, with 14 bases separating them. The CDR3 is made up of 15 amino acids. Sequencing used immunoSEQ v3. Assay: immunoSEQ multiplex PCR; the TCRdb copy retains only in-frame clones and omits some. The table shows just over 45,000 clones, with roughly 85% occurring only once. The time point was: pre-treatment sample, taken before nivolumab and TIL therapy. Whole-study results and caveats: The cohort had more treatment-naive, never-smoker and oncogene-addicted patients than typical.

Sequences were derived from blood, sampled at baseline. This TCR was sampled from a man in his 70s with non-small cell lung cancer. The rearrangement links TRBV28 to TRBJ1-2; D call uncertain. The CDR3 here is CASSTLSDRNYGYTF. Written as DNA, the CDR3 is TGTGCCAGCAGTACCCTATCGGACCGTAACTATGGCTACACCTTC.